This TCR beta chain was sequenced in a study of T cells in Graves' hyperthyroidism and ophthalmopathy. General study points: Expanded thyroid clonotypes (above 0.001) were mostly also found in blood.

At least ten counts were recorded for this clonotype. Its antigen is unidentified. CDR3 length: 13 residues. Trimming removed 3 bases from V and 0 bases from J, with 6 bases in between. Per germline, CDR1 LGHDT and CDR2 YNNKEL (reference sequence). Amplification yielded TCR beta CDR3 regions, with RNA transcripts as the source. Initially, a first-round RT-PCR of the TCR CDR3 employed the HTBI primer set. Using its own MiXCR run on the multiplex PCR reads, TCRdb lists one record per CDR3 protein. Seen here are around 200,000 distinct CDR3 sequences, 15% to 20% observed once, and the top ten hold approximately 40%.

The chain couples TRBV3-1 to TRBJ2-7, with a weak D call TRBD1 (6 bases). This TCR was recovered from a man aged 40-55 years with Graves' hyperthyroidism. Sequenced material: blood. In DNA form, the CDR3 reads TGTGCCAGCAGCCACAGGGGCTCCTACGAGCAGTACTTC. Its translation: CASSHRGSYEQYF.